This T cell receptor (beta chain) is drawn from a study of siplizumab effects on memory and regulatory T cells. Study-wide findings and caveats: Treatment with siplizumab left mappable alloreactive CD4+ clones averaging approximately 68% Treg-derived, compared with 25% to 30% in controls. The drug siplizumab significantly decreased the alloreactive sequences that could be traced to unstimulated CD4+ memory cells.

Remarks on this clone: Its antigen remains unidentified.

The data were produced by immunoSEQ multiplex PCR, yet TCRdb's version contains in-frame clones alone and is incomplete. The table lists about 26,000 clones, 84% of them singletons. V was cut by 0 bases and J by 4 bases, with 10 bases left in between. CDR1 and CDR2 (germline): SGDLS, YYNGEE. The CDR3 is 14 amino acids. Sequencing input: memory CD4+ T cells sorted from blood. This sequence originates from a human donor in good health. The V and J genes are TRBV9 and TRBJ1-2; D gene uncertain. The CDR3 DNA reads TGTGCCAGCAGCGTAGATGCATTTCCCTATGGCTACACCTTC. Its protein product is CASSVDAFPYGYTF.